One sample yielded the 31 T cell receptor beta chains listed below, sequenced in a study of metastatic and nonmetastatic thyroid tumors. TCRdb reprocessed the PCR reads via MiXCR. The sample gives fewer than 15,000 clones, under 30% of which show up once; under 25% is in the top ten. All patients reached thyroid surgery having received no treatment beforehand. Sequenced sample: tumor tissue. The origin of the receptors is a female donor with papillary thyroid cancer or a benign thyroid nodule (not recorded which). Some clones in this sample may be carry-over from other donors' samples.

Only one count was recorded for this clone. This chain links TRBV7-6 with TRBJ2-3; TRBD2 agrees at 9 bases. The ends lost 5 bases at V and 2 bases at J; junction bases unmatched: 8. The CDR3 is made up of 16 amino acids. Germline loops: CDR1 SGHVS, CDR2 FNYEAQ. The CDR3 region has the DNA TGTGCCAGCAGCCCAAATCCGGGACTAGCCACAGATACGCAGTATTTT. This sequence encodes CASSPNPGLATDTQYF. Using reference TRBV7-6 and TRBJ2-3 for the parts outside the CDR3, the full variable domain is GAGVSQSPRYKVTKRGQDVALRCDPISGHVSLYWYRQALGQGPEFLTYFNYEAQQDKSGLPNDRFSAERPEGSISTLTIQRTEQRDSAMYRCASSPNPGLATDTQYFGPGTRLTVL.

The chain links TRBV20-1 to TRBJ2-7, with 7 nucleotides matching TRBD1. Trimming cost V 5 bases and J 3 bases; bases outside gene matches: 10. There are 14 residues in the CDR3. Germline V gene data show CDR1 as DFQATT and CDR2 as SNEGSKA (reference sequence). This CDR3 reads CSAHKQGLNYEQYF. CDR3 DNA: TGCAGTGCTCACAAACAGGGGCTAAACTACGAGCAGTACTTC.

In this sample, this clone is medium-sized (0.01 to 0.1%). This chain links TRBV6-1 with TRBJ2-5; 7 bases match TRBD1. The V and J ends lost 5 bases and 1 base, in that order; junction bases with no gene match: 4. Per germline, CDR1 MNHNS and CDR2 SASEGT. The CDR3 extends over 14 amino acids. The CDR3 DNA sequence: TGTGCCAGCAGTTTCCGGGACAGCCAAGAGACCCAGTACTTC. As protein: CASSFRDSQETQYF.

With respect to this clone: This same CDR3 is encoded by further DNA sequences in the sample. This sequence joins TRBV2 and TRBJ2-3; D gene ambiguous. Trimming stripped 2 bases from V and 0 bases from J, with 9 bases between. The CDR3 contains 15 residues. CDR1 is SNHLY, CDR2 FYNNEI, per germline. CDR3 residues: CASSESGSSTDTQYF. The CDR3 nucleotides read TGTGCCAGCAGTGAATCGGGCAGTAGCACAGATACGCAGTATTTT.

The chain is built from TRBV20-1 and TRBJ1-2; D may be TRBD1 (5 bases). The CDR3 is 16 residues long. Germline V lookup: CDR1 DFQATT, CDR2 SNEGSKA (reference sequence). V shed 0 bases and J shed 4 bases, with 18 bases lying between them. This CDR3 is CSARDIGGPGRYGYTF. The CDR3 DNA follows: TGCAGTGCTAGAGATATAGGAGGCCCGGGGCGCTATGGCTACACCTTC.

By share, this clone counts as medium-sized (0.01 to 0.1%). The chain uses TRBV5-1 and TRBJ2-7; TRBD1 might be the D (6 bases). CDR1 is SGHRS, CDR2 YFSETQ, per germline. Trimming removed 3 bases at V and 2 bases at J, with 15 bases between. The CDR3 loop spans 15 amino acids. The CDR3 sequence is CASSSNREIAYEQYF. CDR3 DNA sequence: TGCGCCAGCAGCTCAAACAGGGAAATCGCCTACGAGCAGTACTTC.

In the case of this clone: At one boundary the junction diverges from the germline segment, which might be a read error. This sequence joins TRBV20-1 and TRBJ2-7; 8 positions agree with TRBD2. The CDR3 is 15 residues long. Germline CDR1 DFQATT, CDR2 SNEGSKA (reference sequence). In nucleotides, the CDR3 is TGCAGTGATAGAGAAGCTAGCGGGCTCTCCTACGAGCAGTACTTC. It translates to CSDREASGLSYEQYF.

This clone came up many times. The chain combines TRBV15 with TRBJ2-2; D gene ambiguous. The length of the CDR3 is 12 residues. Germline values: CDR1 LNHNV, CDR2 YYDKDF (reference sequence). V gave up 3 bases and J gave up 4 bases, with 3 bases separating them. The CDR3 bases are TGTGCCACCAGCAGCGGCACCGGGGAGCTGTTTTTT. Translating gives CATSSGTGELFF.

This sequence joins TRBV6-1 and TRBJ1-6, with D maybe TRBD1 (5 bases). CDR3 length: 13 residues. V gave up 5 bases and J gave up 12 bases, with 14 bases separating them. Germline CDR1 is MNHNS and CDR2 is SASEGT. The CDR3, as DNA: TGTGCCAGCAGTTTAGGGAGGGGTTTACCCCTCCACTTT. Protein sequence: CASSLGRGLPLHF.

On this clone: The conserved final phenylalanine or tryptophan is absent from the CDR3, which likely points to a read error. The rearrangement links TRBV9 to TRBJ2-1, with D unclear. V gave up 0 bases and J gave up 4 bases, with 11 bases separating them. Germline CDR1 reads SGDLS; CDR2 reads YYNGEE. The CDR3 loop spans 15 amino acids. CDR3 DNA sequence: TGTGCCAGCAGCGTAGGACTGGCGGATTACAATGAGCAGTTCCTC. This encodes CASSVGLADYNEQFL.

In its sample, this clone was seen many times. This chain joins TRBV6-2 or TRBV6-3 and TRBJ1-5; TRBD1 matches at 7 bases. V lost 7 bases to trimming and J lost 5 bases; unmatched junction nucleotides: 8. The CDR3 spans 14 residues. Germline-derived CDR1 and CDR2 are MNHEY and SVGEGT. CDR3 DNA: TGTGCCAGCAACATACAGGGGCCGGATCAGCCCCAGCATTTT. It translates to CASNIQGPDQPQHF.

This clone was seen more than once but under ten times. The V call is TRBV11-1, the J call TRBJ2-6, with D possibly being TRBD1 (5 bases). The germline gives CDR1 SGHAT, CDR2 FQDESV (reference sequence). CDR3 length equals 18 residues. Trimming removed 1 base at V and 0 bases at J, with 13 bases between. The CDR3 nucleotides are TGTGCCAGCAGCTTAGTTCTGGGGCTTCACTCTGGGGCCAACGTCCTGACTTTC. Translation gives CASSLVLGLHSGANVLTF.

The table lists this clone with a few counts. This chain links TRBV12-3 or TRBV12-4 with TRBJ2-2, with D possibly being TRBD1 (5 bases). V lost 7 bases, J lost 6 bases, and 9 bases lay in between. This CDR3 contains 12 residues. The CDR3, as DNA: TGTGCCAGCATCCTGACAGCCGGGGAGCTGTTTTTT. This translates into CASILTAGELFF.

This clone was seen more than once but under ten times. CDR3: CASRPSDRDSYEQYF. The CDR3 nucleotides read TGTGCCAGCAGACCCTCGGACAGGGACTCCTACGAGCAGTACTTC. This chain links TRBV28 with TRBJ2-7; TRBD1 agrees at 8 bases. The V gene's germline CDR1 is MDHEN and CDR2 SYDVKM. This CDR3 spans 15 amino acids. The junction had 7 bases not matched to a gene; V was cut back by 6 bases and J by 0 bases. Drawing the rest from reference TRBV28 and TRBJ2-7, the complete variable domain is DVKVTQSSRYLVKRTGEKVFLECVQDMDHENMFWYRQDPGLGLRLIYFSYDVKMKEKGDIPEGYSVSREKKERFSLILESASTNQTSMYLCASRPSDRDSYEQYFGPGTRLTVT.

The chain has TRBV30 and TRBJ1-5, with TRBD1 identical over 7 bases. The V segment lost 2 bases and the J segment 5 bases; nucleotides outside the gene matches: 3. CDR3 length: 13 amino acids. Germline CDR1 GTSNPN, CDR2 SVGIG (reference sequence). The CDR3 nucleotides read TGTGCCTGGAGTTTTACAGGGGATCAGCCCCAGCATTTT. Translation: CAWSFTGDQPQHF.

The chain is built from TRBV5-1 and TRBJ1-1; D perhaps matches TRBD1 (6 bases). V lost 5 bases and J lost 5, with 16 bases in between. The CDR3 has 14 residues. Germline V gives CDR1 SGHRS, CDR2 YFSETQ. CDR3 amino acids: CASSLQGERTEAFF. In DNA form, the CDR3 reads TGCGCCAGCAGTCTACAGGGAGAGAGGACTGAAGCTTTCTTT.

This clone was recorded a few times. The CDR3 is CASTLNYEQYF. The CDR3 DNA reads TGTGCCAGCACCCTCAACTACGAGCAGTACTTC. The chain couples TRBV28 to TRBJ2-7; no firm D call. Germline-derived CDR1 and CDR2 are MDHEN and SYDVKM. CDR3 length equals 11 residues. Trimming pared 7 bases from V and 3 bases from J, leaving 7 bases between.

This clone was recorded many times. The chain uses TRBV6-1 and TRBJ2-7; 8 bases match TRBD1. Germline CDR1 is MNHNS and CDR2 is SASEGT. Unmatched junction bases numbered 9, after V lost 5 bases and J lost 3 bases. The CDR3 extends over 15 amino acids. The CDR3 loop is CASSLRRTGSYEQYV. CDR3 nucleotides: TGTGCCAGCAGTCTACGCCGGACAGGGAGCTACGAGCAGTACGTC.

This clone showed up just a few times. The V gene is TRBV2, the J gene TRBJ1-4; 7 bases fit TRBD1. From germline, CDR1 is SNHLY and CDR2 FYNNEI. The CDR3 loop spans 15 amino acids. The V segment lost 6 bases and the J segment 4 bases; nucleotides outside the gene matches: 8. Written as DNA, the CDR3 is TGTGCCAGCAGATCGCCGGGACAGAGTAATGAAAAACTGTTTTTT. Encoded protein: CASRSPGQSNEKLFF. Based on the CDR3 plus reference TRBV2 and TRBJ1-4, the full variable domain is EPEVTQTPSHQVTQMGQEVILRCVPISNHLYFYWYRQILGQKVEFLVSFYNNEISEKSEIFDDQFSVERPDGSNFTLKIRSTKLEDSAMYFCASRSPGQSNEKLFFGSGTQLSVL.

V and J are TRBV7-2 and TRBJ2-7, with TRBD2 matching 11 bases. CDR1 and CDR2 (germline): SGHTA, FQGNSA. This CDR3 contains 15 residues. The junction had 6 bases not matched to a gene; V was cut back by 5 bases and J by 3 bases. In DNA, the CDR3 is TGTGCCAGCAGCGGCTCTGGACTAGCGGGCTACGAGCAGTACTTC. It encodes CASSGSGLAGYEQYF. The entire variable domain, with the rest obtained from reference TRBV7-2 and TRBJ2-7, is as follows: GAGVSQSPSNKVTEKGKDVELRCDPISGHTALYWYRQSLGQGLEFLIYFQGNSAPDKSGLPSDRFSAERTGGSVSTLTIQRTQQEDSAVYLCASSGSGLAGYEQYFGPGTRLTVT.

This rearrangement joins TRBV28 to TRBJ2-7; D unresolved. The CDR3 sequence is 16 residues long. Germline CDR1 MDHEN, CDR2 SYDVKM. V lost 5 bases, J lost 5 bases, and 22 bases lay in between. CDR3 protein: CASSGQDPSSAHEQYF. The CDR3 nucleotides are TGTGCCAGCAGTGGGCAGGACCCGTCGAGTGCCCACGAGCAGTACTTC.

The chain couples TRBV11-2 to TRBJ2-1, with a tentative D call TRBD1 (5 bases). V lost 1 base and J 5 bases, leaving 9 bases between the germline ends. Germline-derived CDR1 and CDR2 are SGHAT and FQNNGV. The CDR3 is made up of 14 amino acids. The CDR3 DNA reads TGTGCCAGCAGCTTAGTAAGACAGCACAATGAGCAGTTCTTC. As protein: CASSLVRQHNEQFF.

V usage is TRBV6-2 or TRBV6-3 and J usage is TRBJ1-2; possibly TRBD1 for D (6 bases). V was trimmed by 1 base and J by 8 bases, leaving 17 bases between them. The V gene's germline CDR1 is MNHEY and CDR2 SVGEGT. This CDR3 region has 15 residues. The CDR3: CASSYYSGAVGGYTF. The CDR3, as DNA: TGTGCCAGCAGTTACTACTCAGGGGCTGTCGGAGGCTACACCTTC.

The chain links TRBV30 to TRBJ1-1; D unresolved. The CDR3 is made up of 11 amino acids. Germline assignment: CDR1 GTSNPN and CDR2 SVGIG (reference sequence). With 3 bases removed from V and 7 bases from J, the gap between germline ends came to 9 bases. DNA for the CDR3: TGTGCCTGGAGGGAGACGATTGAAGCTTTCTTT. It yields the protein CAWRETIEAFF.

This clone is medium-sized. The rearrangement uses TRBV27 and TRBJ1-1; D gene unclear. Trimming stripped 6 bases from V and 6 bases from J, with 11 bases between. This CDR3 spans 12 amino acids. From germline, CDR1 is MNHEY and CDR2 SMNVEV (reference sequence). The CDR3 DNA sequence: TGTGCCAGCAGGACACCCAGGCCTGAAGCTTTCTTT. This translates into CASRTPRPEAFF.

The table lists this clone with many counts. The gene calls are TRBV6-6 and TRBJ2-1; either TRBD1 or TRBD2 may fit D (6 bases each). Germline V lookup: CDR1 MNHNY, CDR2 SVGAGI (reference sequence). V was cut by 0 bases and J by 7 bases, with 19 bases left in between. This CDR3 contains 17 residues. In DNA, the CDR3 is TGTGCCAGCAGTTACTCCAGGGGACCAAGCGGGTGGAATGAGCAGTTCTTC. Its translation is CASSYSRGPSGWNEQFF.

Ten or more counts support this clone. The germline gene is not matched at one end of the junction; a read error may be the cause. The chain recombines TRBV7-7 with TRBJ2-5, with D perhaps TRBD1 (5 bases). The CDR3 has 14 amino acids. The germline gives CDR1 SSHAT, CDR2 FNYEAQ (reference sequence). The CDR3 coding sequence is TGTGCTAGCAGCCCCGTGCAGGGTTGGGAGACCCAGTACTTC. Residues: CASSPVQGWETQYF. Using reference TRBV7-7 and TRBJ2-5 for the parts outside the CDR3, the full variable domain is GAGVSQSPRYKVTKRGQDVTLRCDPISSHATLYWYQQALGQGPEFLTYFNYEAQPDKSGLPSDRFSAERPEGSISTLTIQRTEQRDSAMYRCASSPVQGWETQYFGPGTRLLVL.

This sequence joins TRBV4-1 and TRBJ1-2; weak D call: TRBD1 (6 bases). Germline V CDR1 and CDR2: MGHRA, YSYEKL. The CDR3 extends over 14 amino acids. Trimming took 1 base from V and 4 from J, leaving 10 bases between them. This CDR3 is CASSQAQGTYGYTF. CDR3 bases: TGCGCCAGCAGCCAAGCTCAGGGGACCTATGGCTACACCTTC.

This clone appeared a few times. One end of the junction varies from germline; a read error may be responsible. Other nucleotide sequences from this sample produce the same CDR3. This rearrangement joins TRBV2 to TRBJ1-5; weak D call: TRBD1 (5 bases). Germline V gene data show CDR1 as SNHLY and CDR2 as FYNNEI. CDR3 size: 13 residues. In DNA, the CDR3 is TGTGCCAGCAGTGATGATGGGGGTTGGGCCCAACATTTT. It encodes CASSDDGGWAQHF.

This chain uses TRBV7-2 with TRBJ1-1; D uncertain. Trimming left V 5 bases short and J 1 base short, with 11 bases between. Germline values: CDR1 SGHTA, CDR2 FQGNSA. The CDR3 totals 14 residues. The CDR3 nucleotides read TGTGCCAGCAGCCTAGGGCCAGAGAACACTGAAGCTTTCTTT. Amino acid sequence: CASSLGPENTEAFF.

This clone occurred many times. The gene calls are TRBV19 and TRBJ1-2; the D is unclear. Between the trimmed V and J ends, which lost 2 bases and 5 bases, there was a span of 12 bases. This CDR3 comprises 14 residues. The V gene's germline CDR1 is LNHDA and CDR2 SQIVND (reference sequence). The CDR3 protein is CASSILRVGYGYTF. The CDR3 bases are TGTGCCAGTAGTATATTAAGGGTCGGGTATGGCTACACCTTC.